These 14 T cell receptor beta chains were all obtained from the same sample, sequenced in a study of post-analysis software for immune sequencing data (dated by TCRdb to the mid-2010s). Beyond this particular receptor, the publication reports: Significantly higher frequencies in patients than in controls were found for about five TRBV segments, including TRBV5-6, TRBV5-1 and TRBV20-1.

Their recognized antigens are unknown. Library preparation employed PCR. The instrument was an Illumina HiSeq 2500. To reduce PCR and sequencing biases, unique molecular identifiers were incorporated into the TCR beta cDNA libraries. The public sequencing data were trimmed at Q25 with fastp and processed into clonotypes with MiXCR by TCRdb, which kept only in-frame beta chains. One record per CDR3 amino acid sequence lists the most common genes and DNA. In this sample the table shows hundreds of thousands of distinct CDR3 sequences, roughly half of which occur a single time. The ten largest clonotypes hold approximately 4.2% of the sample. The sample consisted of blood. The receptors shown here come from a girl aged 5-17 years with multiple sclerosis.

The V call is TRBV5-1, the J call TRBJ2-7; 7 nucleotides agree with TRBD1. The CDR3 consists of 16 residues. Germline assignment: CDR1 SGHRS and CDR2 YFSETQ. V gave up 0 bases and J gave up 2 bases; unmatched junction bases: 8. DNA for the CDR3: TGCGCCAGCAGCTTGGAGCCTCCGACAGGGACCTACGAGCAGTACTTC. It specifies CASSLEPPTGTYEQYF. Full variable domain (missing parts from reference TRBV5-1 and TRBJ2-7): KAGVTQTPRYLIKTRGQQVTLSCSPISGHRSVSWYQQTPGQGLQFLFEYFSETQRNKGNFPGRFSGRQFSNSRSEMNVSTLELGDSALYLCASSLEPPTGTYEQYFGPGTRLTVT.

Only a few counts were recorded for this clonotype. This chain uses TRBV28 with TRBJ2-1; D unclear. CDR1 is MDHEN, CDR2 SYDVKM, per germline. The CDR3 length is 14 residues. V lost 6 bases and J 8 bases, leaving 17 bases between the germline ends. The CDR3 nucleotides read TGTGCCAGCAGGGCCGGGTCTATCTTTGATGAGCAGTTCTTC. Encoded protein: CASRAGSIFDEQFF. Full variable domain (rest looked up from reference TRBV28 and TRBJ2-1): DVKVTQSSRYLVKRTGEKVFLECVQDMDHENMFWYRQDPGLGLRLIYFSYDVKMKEKGDIPEGYSVSREKKERFSLILESASTNQTSMYLCASRAGSIFDEQFFGPGTRLTVL.

The CDR3 bases are TGTGCCAGCAGCTTAGCGCTCTATGGTAATGAGCAGTTCTTC. This translates into CASSLALYGNEQFF. V gene TRBV7-8 combines with J gene TRBJ2-1; D ambiguous. The germline V gene encodes CDR1 SGHVS and CDR2 FQNEAQ. Trimming stripped 0 bases from V and 7 bases from J, with 10 bases between. This CDR3 has 14 residues.

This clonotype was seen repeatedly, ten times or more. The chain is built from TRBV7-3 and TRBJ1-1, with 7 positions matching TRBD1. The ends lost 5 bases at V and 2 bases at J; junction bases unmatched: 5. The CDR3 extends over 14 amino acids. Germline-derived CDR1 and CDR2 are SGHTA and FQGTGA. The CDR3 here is CASSLGTANTEAFF. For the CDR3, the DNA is TGTGCCAGCAGCCTCGGGACAGCCAACACTGAAGCTTTCTTT.

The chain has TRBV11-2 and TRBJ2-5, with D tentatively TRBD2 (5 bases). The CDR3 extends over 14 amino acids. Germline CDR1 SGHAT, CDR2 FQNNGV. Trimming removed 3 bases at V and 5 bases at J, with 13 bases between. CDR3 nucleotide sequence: TGTGCCAGCAGCTTTCGGGGTGTGCGGGAGACCCAGTACTTC. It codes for CASSFRGVRETQYF. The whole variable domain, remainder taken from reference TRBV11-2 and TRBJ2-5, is EAGVAQSPRYKIIEKRQSVAFWCNPISGHATLYWYQQILGQGPKLLIQFQNNGVVDDSQLPKDRFSAERLKGVDSTLKIQPAKLEDSAVYLCASSFRGVRETQYFGPGTRLLVL.

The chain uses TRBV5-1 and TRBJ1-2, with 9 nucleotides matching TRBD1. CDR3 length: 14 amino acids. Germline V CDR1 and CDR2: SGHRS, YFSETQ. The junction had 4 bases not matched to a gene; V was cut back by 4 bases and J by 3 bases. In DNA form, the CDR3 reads TGCGCCAGCAGCCCCGGGACAGGGCACTATGGCTACACCTTC. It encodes CASSPGTGHYGYTF.

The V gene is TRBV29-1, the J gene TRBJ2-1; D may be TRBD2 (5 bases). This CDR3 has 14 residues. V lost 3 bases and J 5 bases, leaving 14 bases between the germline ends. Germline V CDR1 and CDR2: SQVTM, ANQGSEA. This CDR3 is CSVDAHGLDNEQFF. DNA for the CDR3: TGCAGCGTTGACGCGCACGGACTTGACAATGAGCAGTTCTTC.

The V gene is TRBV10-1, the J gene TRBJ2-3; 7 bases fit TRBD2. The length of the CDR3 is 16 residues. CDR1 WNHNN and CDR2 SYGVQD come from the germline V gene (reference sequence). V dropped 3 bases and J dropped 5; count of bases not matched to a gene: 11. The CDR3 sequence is CASSESSGKTVDTQYF. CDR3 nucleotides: TGCGCCAGCAGTGAATCCAGCGGGAAAACGGTAGATACGCAGTATTTT.

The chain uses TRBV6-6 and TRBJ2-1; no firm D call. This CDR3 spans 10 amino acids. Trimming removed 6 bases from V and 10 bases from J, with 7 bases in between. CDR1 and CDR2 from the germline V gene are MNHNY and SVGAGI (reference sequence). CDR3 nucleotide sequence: TGTGCCAGCAGCCGCGAAGAGCAGTTCTTC. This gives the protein CASSREEQFF.

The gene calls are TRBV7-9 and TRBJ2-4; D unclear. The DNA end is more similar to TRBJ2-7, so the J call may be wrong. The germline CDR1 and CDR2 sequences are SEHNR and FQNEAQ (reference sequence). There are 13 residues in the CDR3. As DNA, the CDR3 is TGTGCCAGCAGCCCCGGGTGGGCCTACGAGCAGTACTTC. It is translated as CASSPGWAYEQYF.

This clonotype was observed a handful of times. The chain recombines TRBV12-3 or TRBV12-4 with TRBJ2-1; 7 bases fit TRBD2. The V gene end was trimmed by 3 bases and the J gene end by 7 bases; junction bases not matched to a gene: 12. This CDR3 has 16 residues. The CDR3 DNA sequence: TGTGCCAGCAGTTTTATCGGCGGGAGTCGCGGGAATGAGCAGTTCTTC. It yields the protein CASSFIGGSRGNEQFF.

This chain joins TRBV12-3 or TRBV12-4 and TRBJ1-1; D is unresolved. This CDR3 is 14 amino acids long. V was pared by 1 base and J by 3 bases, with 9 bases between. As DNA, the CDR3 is TGTGCCAGCAGTTTAGGGGGATCATACACTGAAGCTTTCTTT. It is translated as CASSLGGSYTEAFF.

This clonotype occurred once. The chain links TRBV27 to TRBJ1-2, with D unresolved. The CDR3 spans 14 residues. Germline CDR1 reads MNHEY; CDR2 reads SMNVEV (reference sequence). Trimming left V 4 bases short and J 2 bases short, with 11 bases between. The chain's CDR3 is CASSSYPANYGYTF. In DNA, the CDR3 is TGTGCCAGCAGTTCTTATCCAGCCAACTATGGCTACACCTTC.

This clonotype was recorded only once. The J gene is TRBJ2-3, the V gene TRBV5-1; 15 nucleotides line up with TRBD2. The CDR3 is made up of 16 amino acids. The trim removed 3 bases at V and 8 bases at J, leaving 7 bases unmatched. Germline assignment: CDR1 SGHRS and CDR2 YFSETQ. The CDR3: CASSSWTSGRGGTQYF. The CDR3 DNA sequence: TGCGCCAGCAGCTCCTGGACTAGCGGGAGGGGAGGTACGCAGTATTTT.